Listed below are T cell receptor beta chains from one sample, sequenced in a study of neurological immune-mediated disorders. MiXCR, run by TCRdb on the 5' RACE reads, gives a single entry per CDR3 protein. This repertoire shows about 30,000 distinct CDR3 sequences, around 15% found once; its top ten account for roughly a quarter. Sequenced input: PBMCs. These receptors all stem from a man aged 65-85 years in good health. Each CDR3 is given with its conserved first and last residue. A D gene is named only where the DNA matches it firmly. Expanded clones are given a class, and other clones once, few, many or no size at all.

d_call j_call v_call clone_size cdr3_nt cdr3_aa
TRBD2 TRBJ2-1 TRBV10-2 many TGCGCCAGCAGTGACAAAAGCGGGGGTAATAATGAGCAGTTCTTC CASSDKSGGNNEQFF
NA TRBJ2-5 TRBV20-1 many TGCAGTGCTCGTCAGGGGTCTGGAGAGACCCAGTACTTC CSARQGSGETQYF
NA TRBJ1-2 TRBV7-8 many TGTGCCAGCAGCCCTTCTTTGAGGATTATAATTGCTAACTATGGCTACACCTTC CASSPSLRIIIANYGYTF
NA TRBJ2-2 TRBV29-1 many TGCAGCGCGCGGGGCAACACCGGGGAGCTGTTTTTT CSARGNTGELFF
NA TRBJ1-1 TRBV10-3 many TGTGCCATCAGTGAAGACAGGGAAGCTTTCTTT CAISEDREAFF
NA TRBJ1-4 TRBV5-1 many TGCGCCAGCAGACGGGACGGCCCTAATGAAAAACTGTTTTTT CASRRDGPNEKLFF
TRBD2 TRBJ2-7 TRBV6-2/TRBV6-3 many TGTGCCAGCAGTGGATCGTTCGGCGGGGGTACCTACGAGCAGTACTTC CASSGSFGGGTYEQYF
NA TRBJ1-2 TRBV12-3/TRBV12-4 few TGTGCCAGCAGTTTAGGGGTGTGGGCCTATGGCTACACCTTC CASSLGVWAYGYTF
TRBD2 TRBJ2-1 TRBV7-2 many TGTGCCAGCAGCCTGAGCGGGGGGGCGAACAATGAGCAGTTCTTC CASSLSGGANNEQFF
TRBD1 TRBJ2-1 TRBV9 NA TGTGCCAGCAGCGCAAGTGGGGCAGGGGGTCATGAGCAGTTCTTC CASSASGAGGHEQFF
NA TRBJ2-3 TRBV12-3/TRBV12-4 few TGTGCCTCCGCCCCACTTGGCACAGATACGCAGTATTTT CASAPLGTDTQYF
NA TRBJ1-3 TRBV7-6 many TGTGCCAGCAGCCCGGGGTTTGGAAACACCATATATTTT CASSPGFGNTIYF
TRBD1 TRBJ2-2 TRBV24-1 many TGTGCCACCAGTGATCCGGGACAGGGGAGAGGCGGGGAGCTGTTTTTT CATSDPGQGRGGELFF